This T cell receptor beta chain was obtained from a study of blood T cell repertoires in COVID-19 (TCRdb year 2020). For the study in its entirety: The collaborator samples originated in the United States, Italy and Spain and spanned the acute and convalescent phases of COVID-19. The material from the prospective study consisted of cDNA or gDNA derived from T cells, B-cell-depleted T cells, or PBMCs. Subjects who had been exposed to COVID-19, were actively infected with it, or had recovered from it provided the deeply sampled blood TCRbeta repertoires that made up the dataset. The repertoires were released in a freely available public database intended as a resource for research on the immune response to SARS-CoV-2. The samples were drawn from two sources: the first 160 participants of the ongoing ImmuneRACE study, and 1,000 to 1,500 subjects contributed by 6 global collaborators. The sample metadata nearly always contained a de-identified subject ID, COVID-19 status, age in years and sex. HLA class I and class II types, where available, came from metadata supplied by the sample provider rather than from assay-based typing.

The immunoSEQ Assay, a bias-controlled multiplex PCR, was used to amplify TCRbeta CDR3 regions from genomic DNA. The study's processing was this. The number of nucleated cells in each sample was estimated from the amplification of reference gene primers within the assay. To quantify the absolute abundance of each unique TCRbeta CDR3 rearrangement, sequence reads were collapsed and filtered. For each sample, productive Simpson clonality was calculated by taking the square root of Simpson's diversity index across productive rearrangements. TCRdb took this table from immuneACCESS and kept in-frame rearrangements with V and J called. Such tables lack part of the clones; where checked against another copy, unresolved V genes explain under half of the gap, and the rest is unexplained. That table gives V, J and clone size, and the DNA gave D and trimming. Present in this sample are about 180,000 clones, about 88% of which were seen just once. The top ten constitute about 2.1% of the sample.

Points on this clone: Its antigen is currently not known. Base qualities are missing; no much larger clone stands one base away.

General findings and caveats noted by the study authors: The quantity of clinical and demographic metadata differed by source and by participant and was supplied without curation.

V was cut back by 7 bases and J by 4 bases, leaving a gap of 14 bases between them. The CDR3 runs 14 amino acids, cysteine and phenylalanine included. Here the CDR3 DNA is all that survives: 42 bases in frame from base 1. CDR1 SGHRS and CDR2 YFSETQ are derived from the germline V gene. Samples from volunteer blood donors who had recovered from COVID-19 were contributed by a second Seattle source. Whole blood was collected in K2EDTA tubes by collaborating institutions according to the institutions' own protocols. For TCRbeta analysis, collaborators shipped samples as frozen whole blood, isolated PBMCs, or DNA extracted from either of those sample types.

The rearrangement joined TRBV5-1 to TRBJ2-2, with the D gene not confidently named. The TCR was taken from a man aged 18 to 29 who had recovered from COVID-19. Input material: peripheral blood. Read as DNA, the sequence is TGCGCCAGCTCCCCGGCAGGTACCACCGGGGAGCTGTTTTTT. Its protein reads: CASSPAGTTGELFF.